This T cell receptor beta chain was recovered during a study of blood T cell repertoires in COVID-19. For the study at large: The origin of the acute and convalescent COVID-19 samples was the United States, Italy and Spain. T cells, B-cell-depleted T cells, or PBMCs provided the cDNA or gDNA that served as material.

The length of the CDR3 is 15 residues. Trimming left V 1 base short and J 0 bases short, with 7 bases between. The germline V gene has CDR1 LGHDT and CDR2 YNNKEL (reference sequence). Seattle researchers signed up patients amid active infection and tracked them longitudinally. Original processing methods: Amplification from reference gene primers served as the basis for estimated nucleated cell counts. The protocol was immunoSEQ multiplex PCR, while the TCRdb copy is restricted to in-frame clones and leaves out a portion. V, J and clone size were drawn from that table, and D and trimming were deduced from the DNA. The table lists a few hundred thousand clones, less than 90% of them singletons.

V gene TRBV3-1 (or the pseudogene TRBV3-2) combines with J gene TRBJ1-3, with D unresolved. The receptor was derived from a woman in her sixties or seventies with COVID-19, enrolled during active disease. The sequenced material came from peripheral blood. The CDR3 DNA reads TGTGCCAGCAGCCAAGCGTGGAGCTCTGGAAACACCATATATTTT. Its translation is CASSQAWSSGNTIYF.